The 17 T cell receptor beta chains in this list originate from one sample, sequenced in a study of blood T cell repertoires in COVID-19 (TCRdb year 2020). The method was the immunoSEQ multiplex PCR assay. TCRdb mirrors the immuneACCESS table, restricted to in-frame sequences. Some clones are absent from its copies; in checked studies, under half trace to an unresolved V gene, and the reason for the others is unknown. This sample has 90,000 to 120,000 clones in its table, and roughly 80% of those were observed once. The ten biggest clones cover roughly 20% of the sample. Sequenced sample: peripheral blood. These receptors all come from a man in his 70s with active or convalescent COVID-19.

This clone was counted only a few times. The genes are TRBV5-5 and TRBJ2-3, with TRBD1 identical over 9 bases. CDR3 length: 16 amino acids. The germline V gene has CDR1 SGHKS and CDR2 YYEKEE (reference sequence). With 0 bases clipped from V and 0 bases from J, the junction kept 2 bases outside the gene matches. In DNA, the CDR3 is TGTGCCAGCAGCTTGGGGGGACAGGGAAGCACAGATACGCAGTATTTT. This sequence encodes CASSLGGQGSTDTQYF.

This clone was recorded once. CDR3 protein: CASSLARQLNTEAFF. The CDR3 coding sequence is TGCGCCAGCAGCTTGGCCCGACAGTTGAACACTGAAGCTTTCTTT. The V call is TRBV5-1, the J call TRBJ1-1; tentative D call: TRBD1 (5 bases). In germline, CDR1 is SGHRS, CDR2 YFSETQ. The ends were cut back, 0 bases at V and 0 bases at J, with 9 bases in the middle. CDR3 length equals 15 residues. Full variable domain (rest looked up from reference TRBV5-1 and TRBJ1-1): KAGVTQTPRYLIKTRGQQVTLSCSPISGHRSVSWYQQTPGQGLQFLFEYFSETQRNKGNFPGRFSGRQFSNSRSEMNVSTLELGDSALYLCASSLARQLNTEAFFGQGTRLTVV.

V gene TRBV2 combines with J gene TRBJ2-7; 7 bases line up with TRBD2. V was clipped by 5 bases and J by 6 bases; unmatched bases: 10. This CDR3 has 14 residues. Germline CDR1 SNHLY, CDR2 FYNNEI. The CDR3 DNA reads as TGTGCCAGCAGTAGGGCGGGAGAATCCCGCGAGCAGTACTTC. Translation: CASSRAGESREQYF.

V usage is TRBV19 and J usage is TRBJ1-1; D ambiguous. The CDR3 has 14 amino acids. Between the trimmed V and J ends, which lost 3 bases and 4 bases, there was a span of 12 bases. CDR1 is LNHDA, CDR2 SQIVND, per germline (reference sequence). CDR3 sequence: CASSMPGKGTEAFF. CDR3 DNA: TGTGCCAGTAGTATGCCGGGGAAGGGCACTGAAGCTTTCTTT.

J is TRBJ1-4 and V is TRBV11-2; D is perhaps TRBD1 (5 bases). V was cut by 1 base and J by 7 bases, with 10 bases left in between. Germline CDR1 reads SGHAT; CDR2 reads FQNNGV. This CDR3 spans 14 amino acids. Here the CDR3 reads CASSLVRGSEKLFF. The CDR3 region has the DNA TGTGCCAGCAGCTTAGTTAGGGGAAGTGAAAAACTGTTTTTT.

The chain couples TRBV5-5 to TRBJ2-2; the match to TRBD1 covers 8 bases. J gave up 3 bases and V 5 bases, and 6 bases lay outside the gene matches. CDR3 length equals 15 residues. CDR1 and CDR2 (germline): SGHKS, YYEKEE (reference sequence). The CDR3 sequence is CASSFLQGDTGELFF. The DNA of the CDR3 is TGTGCCAGCAGTTTTTTACAGGGGGACACCGGGGAGCTGTTTTTT. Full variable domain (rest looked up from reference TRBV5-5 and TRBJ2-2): DAGVTQSPTHLIKTRGQQVTLRCSPISGHKSVSWYQQVLGQGPQFIFQYYEKEERGRGNFPDRFSARQFPNYSSELNVNALLLGDSALYLCASSFLQGDTGELFFGEGSRLTVL.

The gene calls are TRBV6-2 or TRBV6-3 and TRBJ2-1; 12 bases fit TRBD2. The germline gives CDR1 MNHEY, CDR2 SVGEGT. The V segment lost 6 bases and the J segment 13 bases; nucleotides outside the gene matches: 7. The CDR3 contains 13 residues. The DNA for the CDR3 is TGTGCCAGCAGCTGGACTAGCGGGACTCCTCAGTTCTTC. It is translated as CASSWTSGTPQFF.

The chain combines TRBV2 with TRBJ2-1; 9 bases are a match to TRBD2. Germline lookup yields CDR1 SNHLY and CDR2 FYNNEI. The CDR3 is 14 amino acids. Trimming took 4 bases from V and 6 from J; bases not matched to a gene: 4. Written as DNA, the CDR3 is TGTGCCAGCAGTGCTAGCGGGGCGCTCAATGAGCAGTTCTTC. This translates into CASSASGALNEQFF.

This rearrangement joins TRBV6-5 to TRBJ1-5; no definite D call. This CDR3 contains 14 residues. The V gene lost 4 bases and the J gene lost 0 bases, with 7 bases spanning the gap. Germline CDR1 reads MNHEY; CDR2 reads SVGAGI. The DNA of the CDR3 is TGTGCCAGCAGTTTCCGAGGTAGCAATCAGCCCCAGCATTTT. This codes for CASSFRGSNQPQHF.

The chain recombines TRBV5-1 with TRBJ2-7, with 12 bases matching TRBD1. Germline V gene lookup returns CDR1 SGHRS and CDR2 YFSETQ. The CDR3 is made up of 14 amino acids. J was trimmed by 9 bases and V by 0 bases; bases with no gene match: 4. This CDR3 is CASSLAGTGGLQYF. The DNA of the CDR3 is TGCGCCAGCAGCTTGGCCGGGACAGGGGGCTTGCAGTACTTC. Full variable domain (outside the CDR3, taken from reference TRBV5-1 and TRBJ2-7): KAGVTQTPRYLIKTRGQQVTLSCSPISGHRSVSWYQQTPGQGLQFLFEYFSETQRNKGNFPGRFSGRQFSNSRSEMNVSTLELGDSALYLCASSLAGTGGLQYFGPGTRLTVT.

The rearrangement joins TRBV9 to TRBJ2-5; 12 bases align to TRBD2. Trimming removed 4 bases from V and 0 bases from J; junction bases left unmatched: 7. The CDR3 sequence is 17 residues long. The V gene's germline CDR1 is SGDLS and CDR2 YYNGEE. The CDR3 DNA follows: TGTGCCAGCAGCTATATGGGACTAGCGGGTAACCAAGAGACCCAGTACTTC. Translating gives CASSYMGLAGNQETQYF.

Written as DNA, the CDR3 is TGTGCCAGCGCCGACAGGATTTATGGCTACACCTTC. It is translated as CASADRIYGYTF. This chain links TRBV3-1 (or the pseudogene TRBV3-2) with TRBJ1-2; D may be TRBD1 (6 bases). The CDR3 consists of 12 residues. Germline values: CDR1 LGHDT, CDR2 YNNKEL (reference sequence). Trimming removed 8 bases from V and 5 bases from J, with 12 bases in between.

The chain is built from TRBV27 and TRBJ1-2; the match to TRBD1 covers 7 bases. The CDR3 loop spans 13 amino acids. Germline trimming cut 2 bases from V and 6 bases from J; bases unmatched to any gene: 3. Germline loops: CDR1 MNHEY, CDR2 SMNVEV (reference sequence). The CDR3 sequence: CASSLPGGNGYTF. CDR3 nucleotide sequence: TGTGCCAGCAGTTTACCAGGGGGTAATGGCTACACCTTC.

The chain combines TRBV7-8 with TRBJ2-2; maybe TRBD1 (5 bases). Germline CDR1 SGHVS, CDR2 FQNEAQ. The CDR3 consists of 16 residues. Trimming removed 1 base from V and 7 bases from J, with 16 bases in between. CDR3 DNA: TGTGCCAGCAGCTTAGGGGGCCGAATGGATGGCGGGGAGCTGTTTTTT. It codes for CASSLGGRMDGGELFF.

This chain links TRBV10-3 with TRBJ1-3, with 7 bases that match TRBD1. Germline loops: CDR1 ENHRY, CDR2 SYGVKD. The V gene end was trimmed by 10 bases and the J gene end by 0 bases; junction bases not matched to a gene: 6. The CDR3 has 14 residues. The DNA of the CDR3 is TGTGCCACCGGGGACAGTCTCTCTGGAAACACCATATATTTT. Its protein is CATGDSLSGNTIYF.

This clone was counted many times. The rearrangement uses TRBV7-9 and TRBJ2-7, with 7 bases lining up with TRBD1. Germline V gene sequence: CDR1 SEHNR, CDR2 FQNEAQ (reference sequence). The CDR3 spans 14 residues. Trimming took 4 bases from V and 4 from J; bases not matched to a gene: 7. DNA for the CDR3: TGTGCCAGCAGCTCCGACAGGGTAGGTTACGAGCAGTACTTC. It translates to CASSSDRVGYEQYF.

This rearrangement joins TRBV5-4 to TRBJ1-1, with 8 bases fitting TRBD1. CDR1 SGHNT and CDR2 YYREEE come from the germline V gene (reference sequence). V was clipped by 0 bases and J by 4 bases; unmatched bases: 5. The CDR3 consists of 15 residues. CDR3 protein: CASSLGYRGGTEAFF. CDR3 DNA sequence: TGTGCCAGCAGCTTGGGGTACAGGGGGGGCACTGAAGCTTTCTTT.